This TCR beta chain was found in a study of T cells expressing NK-cell markers. Points from the study as a whole: Whether expanded NKG2C+ T cell clones were HCMV-specific remained unclear.

Comments on this clonotype: Its specificity is unknown.

CDR3 size: 14 residues. Germline V gene sequence: CDR1 MDHEN, CDR2 SYDVKM. The authors generated TCR beta cDNA through 5'RACE template switching with UMIs. Each CDR3 protein gets one entry in TCRdb, which reprocessed the 5' RACE reads and gives no DNA. The sample has some 110,000 distinct CDR3 sequences. This sequence joins TRBV28 and TRBJ2-4; TCRdb's D gene call, TRBD2, goes unchecked for lack of DNA. Specimen: blood T cells: a sorted CD56 or NKG2C T cell subset, CD4+ or CD8+ T cells, or bulk PBMC T cells (not recorded which). The TCR comes from a woman aged 18 to 75 in good health. This chain's CDR3 is CASSSSETANIQYF.